The source of this TCR beta chain is a study of blood T cell repertoires in COVID-19. Study information: The United States, Italy and Spain supplied acute and convalescent COVID-19 samples.

Trimming took off 5 bases at V and 4 bases at J, with 10 bases between the two ends. CDR1 and CDR2 (germline): SQVTM, ANQGSEA. The CDR3 is 12 residues long. Enrollees, about 18 to 95 years old, lived in around 23 US areas. Recovery among Cohort 3 donors was established by two negative PCRs, clearance, or symptom resolution. Original data processing: Nucleated cell counts were estimated from reference gene primer amplification. Clones were read by immunoSEQ multiplex PCR, and TCRdb kept only the in-frame ones, dropping some. V and J calls and clone size are given by that table; D and trimming were obtained from the DNA. The table records some 320,000 clones, approximately 87% of them present only once.

This sequence was found in a young woman who had recovered from COVID-19. This chain joins TRBV29-1 and TRBJ2-3, with TRBD1 as a possible D gene (7 bases). The specimen sequenced was PBMCs or T cells enriched from blood (not recorded which). Written as DNA, the CDR3 is TGCAGCGTTAGGAGGGGGCCAGATACGCAGTATTTT. Residues: CSVRRGPDTQYF.